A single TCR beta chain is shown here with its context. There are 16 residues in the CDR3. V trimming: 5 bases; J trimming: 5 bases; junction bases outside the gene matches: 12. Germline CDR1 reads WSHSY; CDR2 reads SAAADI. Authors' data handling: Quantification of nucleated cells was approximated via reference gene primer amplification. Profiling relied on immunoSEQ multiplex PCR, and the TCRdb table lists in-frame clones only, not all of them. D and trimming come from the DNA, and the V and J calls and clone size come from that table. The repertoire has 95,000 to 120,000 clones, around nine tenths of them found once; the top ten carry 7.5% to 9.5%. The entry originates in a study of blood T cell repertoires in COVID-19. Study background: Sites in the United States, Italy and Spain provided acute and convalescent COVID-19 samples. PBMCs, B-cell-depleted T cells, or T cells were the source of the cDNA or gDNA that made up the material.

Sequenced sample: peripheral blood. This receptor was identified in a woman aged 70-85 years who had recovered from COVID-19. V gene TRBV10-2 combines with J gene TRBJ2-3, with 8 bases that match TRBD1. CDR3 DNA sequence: TGCGCCAGCAGTATATCAGGGGGCAATATAATAGATACGCAGTATTTT. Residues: CASSISGGNIIDTQYF.